Reported below is one T cell receptor (beta chain). Sample time point: recipient sample about 28 days before transplant, after cytoreduction. Assay: immunoSEQ multiplex PCR; the TCRdb copy retains only in-frame clones and omits some. The table has approximately 25,000 clones, 84% seen once; the top ten hold about 24%. This sample was taken from a study of T cell clonotyping in hematopoietic cell transplantation. Germline assignment: CDR1 SNHLY and CDR2 FYNNEI. This CDR3 region has 15 residues. Losses at the gene ends were 4 bases for V and 2 bases for J; bases not matched to a gene: 6. Here the sequenced sample was peripheral blood mononuclear cells, taken before stem cell transplant. The sequence came from a woman aged 55-69 years with acute myeloid leukemia. Some clones in this sample may be carry-over from other donors' samples. The gene calls are TRBV2 and TRBJ2-5; 8 bases match TRBD2. CDR3 residues: CASSGVAGLQETQYF. The CDR3 DNA is TGTGCCAGCAGTGGGGTAGCGGGGCTACAAGAGACCCAGTACTTC.